One and the same sample provided the 14 T cell receptor beta chains below, sequenced in a study of spatial heterogeneity in lung cancer (dated by TCRdb to between 2019 and 2020). Receptor libraries were prepared by 5' RACE. The run used a NextSeq 500. TCRdb itself trimmed the public reads at Q25 with fastp, ran MiXCR and retained productive beta chains. Every distinct CDR3 protein forms one entry, paired with its most common genes and DNA. Within this sample are about 3,000 distinct CDR3 sequences, with approximately 16% of them counted one time only. The top ten clones comprise approximately 7.5% of the sample. These TCRs are of unknown antigen specificity. Points the paper makes about the study in general: A correlation was observed between the number of expanded intratumoral alpha and beta TCRs and the tumor nonsynonymous mutation count.

What the time point label conveys for this sample: sample taken at primary tumor resection. This specimen was lung tumor tissue, taken at surgery. These TCRs come from a male donor with early-stage non-small cell lung cancer.

The chain links TRBV6-5 to TRBJ1-4; the D is unclear. V was trimmed by 7 bases and J by 3 bases, leaving 6 bases between them. CDR1 and CDR2 from the germline V gene are MNHEY and SVGAGI. This CDR3 has 12 residues. The CDR3, as DNA: TGTGCCAGCAAAGGGTCTAATGAAAAACTGTTTTTT. Protein sequence: CASKGSNEKLFF.

This clonotype was seen a few times. This chain joins TRBV19 and TRBJ1-5; weak D call: TRBD1 (5 bases). Germline CDR1 and CDR2: LNHDA and SQIVND (reference sequence). Trimming pared 3 bases from V and 7 bases from J, leaving 10 bases between. The CDR3 runs to 13 residues. CDR3 sequence: CASSIGWGQPQHF. CDR3 nucleotide sequence: TGTGCCAGTAGTATTGGCTGGGGCCAGCCCCAGCATTTT. Drawing the rest from reference TRBV19 and TRBJ1-5, the complete variable domain is DGGITQSPKYLFRKEGQNVTLSCEQNLNHDAMYWYRQDPGQGLRLIYYSQIVNDFQKGDIAEGYSVSREKKESFPLTVTSAQKNPTAFYLCASSIGWGQPQHFGDGTRLSIL.

This clonotype was seen a handful of times. This CDR3 is CASSFDRGTDTQYF. CDR3 nucleotide sequence: TGTGCCAGCAGCTTCGACCGGGGCACAGATACGCAGTATTTT. The rearrangement joins TRBV7-2 to TRBJ2-3, with D hard to call. Trimming took 3 bases from V and 1 from J, leaving 8 bases between them. The CDR3 consists of 14 residues. CDR1 and CDR2 from the germline V gene are SGHTA and FQGNSA.

This clonotype is medium-sized (0.01 to 0.1%) in the sample. The rearrangement links TRBV20-1 to TRBJ1-4, with unresolved D. Trimming pared 3 bases from V and 6 bases from J, leaving 11 bases between. CDR1 and CDR2 (germline): DFQATT, SNEGSKA (reference sequence). The CDR3 runs 13 residues. DNA of the CDR3: TGCAGTGCTAGGGACCGCCGGGATGAAAAACTGTTTTTT. This gives the protein CSARDRRDEKLFF.

The chain is built from TRBV20-1 and TRBJ1-1; 8 bases agree with TRBD1. V gave up 6 bases and J gave up 12 bases; unmatched junction bases: 15. In germline, CDR1 is DFQATT, CDR2 SNEGSKA (reference sequence). The CDR3 is made up of 13 amino acids. This CDR3 is CSAPETGEGGSFF. For the CDR3, the DNA is TGCAGTGCCCCGGAGACAGGGGAGGGAGGCTCTTTCTTT.

By sample fraction, this clonotype is medium-sized. V is TRBV27 and J is TRBJ2-7, with 7 bases identical to TRBD1. Germline CDR1 reads MNHEY; CDR2 reads SMNVEV (reference sequence). This CDR3 contains 15 residues. The J segment lost 4 bases and the V segment lost 7 bases, leaving 13 bases of the junction unmatched. In DNA, the CDR3 is TGTGCCAGCAAACCCTCCCGGGACAGCTATTACGAGCAGTACTTC. Translated: CASKPSRDSYYEQYF.

The sample holds a few counts of this clonotype. The chain has TRBV19 and TRBJ1-2; D uncertain. This CDR3 comprises 12 residues. V was trimmed by 4 bases and J by 6 bases, leaving 9 bases between them. Germline V gives CDR1 LNHDA, CDR2 SQIVND (reference sequence). As DNA, the CDR3 is TGTGCCAGTAGTAGCAGGTCGGATGGCTACACCTTC. Encoded protein: CASSSRSDGYTF.

This clonotype was seen only once. This CDR3 is CASSPTGSGGNTIYF. The CDR3, as DNA: TGTGCCAGCTCACCCACTGGTTCTGGAGGAAACACCATATATTTT. The genes are TRBV18 and TRBJ1-3; D is unclear. The CDR3 covers 15 residues. Trimming took 3 bases from V and 4 from J, leaving 13 bases between them. CDR1 and CDR2 (germline): KGHSH, LQKENI.

The chain couples TRBV10-3 to TRBJ2-7; D is ambiguous. Germline V gene data show CDR1 as ENHRY and CDR2 as SYGVKD. The CDR3 has 13 residues. The V end lost 10 bases, the J end lost 5 bases, and 18 bases lay between the germline ends. The CDR3, as DNA: TGTGCCACCAAGACACAAGGGTCCCACGAGCAGTACTTC. It yields the protein CATKTQGSHEQYF.

Judged by abundance, this clonotype is large (0.1 to 1%). CDR3 sequence: CASSLGRALAKNIQYF. The CDR3 DNA follows: TGTGCCAGCAGCTTAGGCAGGGCCTTAGCCAAAAACATTCAGTACTTC. The V gene is TRBV7-2, the J gene TRBJ2-4, with D perhaps TRBD1 (5 bases). Looked up from germline, CDR1 is SGHTA and CDR2 is FQGNSA. V was clipped by 1 base and J by 0 bases, with 10 bases between them. This CDR3 is 16 amino acids long.

This clonotype is medium-sized within its sample. This chain joins TRBV5-5 and TRBJ1-6; D perhaps matches TRBD1 (5 bases). Germline V gene data show CDR1 as SGHKS and CDR2 as YYEKEE (reference sequence). The CDR3 consists of 16 residues. Deletions cut 4 bases from V and 8 bases from J, with 19 bases between. The CDR3 DNA is TGTGCCAGCAGCCGGCAGGGCTGGGGTGGAGATTCACCCCTCCACTTT. It is translated as CASSRQGWGGDSPLHF.

This clonotype is medium-sized within its sample. The CDR3, as DNA: TGCGCCACTAAGCGAGAGGGCCGACCCAATGAGCAGTTCTTC. The encoded protein is CATKREGRPNEQFF. V is TRBV5-1 and J is TRBJ2-1, with D possibly TRBD2 on 5 matching bases. V was pared by 9 bases and J by 6 bases, with 19 bases between. Germline lookup yields CDR1 SGHRS and CDR2 YFSETQ. The CDR3 is 14 residues long.

A few counts support this clonotype. V usage is TRBV28 and J usage is TRBJ2-7; no clear D gene. Per the germline V gene, CDR1 is MDHEN and CDR2 is SYDVKM. The CDR3 runs to 14 residues. The V end was cut by 7 bases, the J end by 1 base, with 14 bases between. Here the CDR3 reads CASTNRPVSYEQYF. In nucleotides, the CDR3 is TGTGCCAGCACCAACCGGCCGGTTTCCTACGAGCAGTACTTC.

The genes are TRBV11-2 and TRBJ2-7; D may match TRBD1 or TRBD2 (5 bases each). V lost 0 bases, J lost 0 bases, and 24 bases lay in between. The CDR3 has 20 amino acids. In germline, CDR1 is SGHAT, CDR2 FQNNGV. Here the CDR3 DNA reads TGTGCCAGCAGCTTAGACCCAGTACAGGCGGAGCGGACCCGCTCCTACGAGCAGTACTTC. Translation: CASSLDPVQAERTRSYEQYF.